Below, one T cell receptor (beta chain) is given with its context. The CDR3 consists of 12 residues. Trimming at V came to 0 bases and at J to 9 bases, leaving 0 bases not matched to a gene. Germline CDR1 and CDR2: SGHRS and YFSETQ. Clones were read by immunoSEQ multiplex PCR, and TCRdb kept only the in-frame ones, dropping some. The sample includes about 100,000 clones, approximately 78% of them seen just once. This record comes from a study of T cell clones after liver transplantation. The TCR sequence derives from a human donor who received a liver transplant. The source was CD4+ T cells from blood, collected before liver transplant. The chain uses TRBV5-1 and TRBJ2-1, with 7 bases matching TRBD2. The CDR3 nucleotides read TGCGCCAGCAGCTTGGCGGGAGGTGAGCAGTTCTTC. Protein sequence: CASSLAGGEQFF.